Listed below are T cell receptor beta chains from one sample, sequenced in a study of naive and memory T cell subsets. TCRdb redid the calling of the UMI-ligation and nested PCR reads with MiXCR, one entry per CDR3 protein. In the table there are 6,000 to 8,000 distinct CDR3 sequences, about 30% of which are singletons. Sequenced sample: CD8+ TEMRA cells from blood. The receptors come from a human donor in good health. Each CDR3 is given with its conserved first and last residue. The D gene is left open where the match is weak. Clone size is stated in some rows and not others, as once, few, many or a class when expanded.

j_call d_call v_call clone_size cdr3_nt cdr3_aa
TRBJ1-5 TRBD1 TRBV15 few TGTGCCACCAGTGGACAGGAGGCAGACAATCAGCCCCAGCATTTT CATSGQEADNQPQHF
TRBJ2-7 NA TRBV12-3/TRBV12-4 few TGTGCCAGCAGTTTAGTAGGAAGCGAGCAGTACTTC CASSLVGSEQYF
TRBJ1-5 NA TRBV6-5 few TGTGCCAGCAGTTACTCGATGGACCAGCCCCAGCATTTT CASSYSMDQPQHF
TRBJ2-7 NA TRBV25-1 few TGTGCCAGCAGTGAATTGATTCCAGCCGGGACCATTAGACACCCGGGCACTTACGAGCAGTACTTC CASSELIPAGTIRHPGTYEQYF
TRBJ1-6 TRBD1 TRBV19 few TGTGCCAGTAGTCTAACGGGACAGCCCTATAATTCACCCCTCCACTTT CASSLTGQPYNSPLHF
TRBJ2-1 NA TRBV19 NA TGTGCCAATAGGGAGCAGGGGGGCGATGAGCAGTTCTTC CANREQGGDEQFF
TRBJ1-2 NA TRBV29-1 NA TGCAGCGCTCTAGCCGGCGGGGCTATGGTGGCTAACTATGGCTACACCTTC CSALAGGAMVANYGYTF
TRBJ2-1 NA TRBV11-2 NA TGTGCCAGCAGCTTTAGTGACGGCTACAATGAGCAGTTCTTC CASSFSDGYNEQFF
TRBJ1-4 TRBD1 TRBV7-9 NA TGTGCCAGCAGCTCCGGACAGGGGCTGGAGGGAGAAAAACTGTTTTTT CASSSGQGLEGEKLFF
TRBJ2-1 NA TRBV27 medium-sized TGTGCCAGCAGTTTAGGAGGGTGGAATGAGCAGTTCTTC CASSLGGWNEQFF
TRBJ2-5 TRBD2 TRBV5-6 NA TGTGCCAGCAGCTTGGGAGGTCCAGCGGGGGGAAAAGAGACCCAGTACTTC CASSLGGPAGGKETQYF
TRBJ1-4 NA TRBV28 NA TGTGCCAGCAGTTTATATGGAGGGGAAAAACTGTTTTTT CASSLYGGEKLFF
TRBJ2-7 NA TRBV27 NA TGTGCCGCGGGATTGGACGAGCAGTACTTC CAAGLDEQYF
TRBJ2-3 NA TRBV18 NA TGTGCCAGCTCAGAAGCCGAGCCCGGAAGCACAGATACGCAGTATTTT CASSEAEPGSTDTQYF
TRBJ1-2 NA TRBV27 NA TGTGCCAGCAGTTTTTACAAAACCGATGGCTACACCTTC CASSFYKTDGYTF
TRBJ2-5 NA TRBV28 few TGTGCCAGCAGTTTAGGTAACCAAGAGACCCAGTACTTC CASSLGNQETQYF
TRBJ2-3 TRBD2 TRBV7-9 NA TGTGCCAGCAGCTCCACGACTAGCGGGGGGCAATTCAGCACAGATACGCAGTATTTT CASSSTTSGGQFSTDTQYF
TRBJ1-1 TRBD1 TRBV5-4 NA TGTGCCAGCAGTCATCAGACAGGGAGATCCACTGAAGCTTTCTTT CASSHQTGRSTEAFF
TRBJ1-2 NA TRBV19 NA TGTGCCAGTAGTTTTCGAGGGGACCGTAGAGGCTACACCTTC CASSFRGDRRGYTF
TRBJ2-3 TRBD2 TRBV6-6 NA TGTGCCAGCAGTTACACTAGCGGGAGCACAGATACGCAGTATTTT CASSYTSGSTDTQYF
TRBJ2-2 NA TRBV27 NA TGTGCCAGCAGTACGAACACCGGGGAGCTGTTTTTT CASSTNTGELFF
TRBJ2-2 TRBD2 TRBV27 few TGTGCCAGCCGTCATGGGCTAGCGGACACCGGGGAGCTGTTTTTT CASRHGLADTGELFF
TRBJ2-3 NA TRBV6-2/TRBV6-3 few TGTGCCAGCAGTTTGGTCTCTAGCACAGATACGCAGTATTTT CASSLVSSTDTQYF
TRBJ1-5 NA TRBV7-9 few TGTGCCAGCAGCCCGGACTTCAGTCAGCCCCAGCATTTT CASSPDFSQPQHF
TRBJ1-1 NA TRBV5-4 few TGTGCCAGCAGCATCGAGGAGGGCGCTGAAGCTTTCTTT CASSIEEGAEAFF
TRBJ2-7 TRBD1 TRBV12-3/TRBV12-4 NA TGTGCCAGCAGTCCACAGGGGGCACGCAACGAGCAGTACTTC CASSPQGARNEQYF
TRBJ1-1 NA TRBV5-8 large TGTGCCAGCAGCTTGATTGCAGAAAACACTGAAGCTTTCTTT CASSLIAENTEAFF
TRBJ2-5 NA TRBV15 few TGTGCCACCAGCAGCTTCCCAGAGACCCAGTACTTC CATSSFPETQYF